This T cell receptor (beta chain) stems from a study of low-dose radiotherapy and immunotherapy resistance in tumors. Covering alpha and beta chains, TRAV- and TRBV-specific primers were used for the first-strand cDNA. Both a constant-region primer and a V-primer adapter served to amplify TCRs across 15 to 20 PCR cycles. mRNA, once isolated, was amplified by in vitro transcription. TCRdb recomputed calls from the reads with MiXCR, one row per CDR3 protein. In the table there are under 95,000 distinct CDR3 sequences, less than 20% of which are singletons. Time point: after trial treatment. Stated treatment: LDRT plus nivolumab, ipilimumab, low-dose cyclophosphamide and aspirin (RACIN trial). Germline V gives CDR1 SGHKS, CDR2 YYEKEE (reference sequence). V lost 2 bases to trimming and J lost 11 bases; unmatched junction nucleotides: 11. The CDR3 contains 16 residues.

This specimen was PBMCs, taken after low-dose radiotherapy plus immunotherapy. V gene TRBV5-5 combines with J gene TRBJ2-1; 12 bases map to TRBD2. The sequence derives from a male donor with prostate cancer. CDR3 sequence reads: CASSFSLGGTSGQQFF. Written as DNA, the CDR3 is TGTGCCAGCAGCTTTTCGTTAGGGGGGACTAGCGGGCAGCAGTTCTTC. The variable domain in full, completed from reference TRBV5-5 and TRBJ2-1, reads DAGVTQSPTHLIKTRGQQVTLRCSPISGHKSVSWYQQVLGQGPQFIFQYYEKEERGRGNFPDRFSARQFPNYSSELNVNALLLGDSALYLCASSFSLGGTSGQQFFGPGTRLTVL.